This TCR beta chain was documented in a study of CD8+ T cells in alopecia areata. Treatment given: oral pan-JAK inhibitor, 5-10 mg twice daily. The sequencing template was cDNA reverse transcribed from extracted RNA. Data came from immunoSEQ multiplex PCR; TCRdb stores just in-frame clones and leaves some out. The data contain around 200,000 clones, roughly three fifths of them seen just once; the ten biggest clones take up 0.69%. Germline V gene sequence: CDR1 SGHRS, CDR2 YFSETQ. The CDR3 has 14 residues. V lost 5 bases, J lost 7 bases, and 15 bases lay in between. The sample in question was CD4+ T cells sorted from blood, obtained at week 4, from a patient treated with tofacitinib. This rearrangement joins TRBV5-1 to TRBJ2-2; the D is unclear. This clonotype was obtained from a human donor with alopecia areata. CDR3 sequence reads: CASSPRSVGGELFF. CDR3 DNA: TGCGCCAGCAGTCCCCGAAGCGTCGGCGGGGAGCTGTTTTTT.